A single sample gave rise to the 23 T cell receptor beta chains below, sequenced in a study of glioma-infiltrating T cells after dendritic cell vaccination. Using immunoSEQ multiplex PCR, the repertoire was profiled, and TCRdb retains in-frame clones only, with some absent. This table has about 92,000 clones, around 84% appearing once. The sample consisted of blood, taken before dendritic cell vaccination. The receptors derive from a human donor with glioblastoma.

V is TRBV6-5 and J is TRBJ1-5; D might be TRBD1 (5 bases). The CDR3 runs to 15 residues. Germline V gene lookup returns CDR1 MNHEY and CDR2 SVGAGI. Trimming left V 8 bases short and J 2 bases short, with 16 bases between. CDR3 sequence (DNA): TGTGCCAGCCGAACGACAGCGTGGGGCAATCAGCCCCAGCATTTT. Translating it yields CASRTTAWGNQPQHF.

The chain links TRBV21-1 to TRBJ1-1; the listed D gene, TRBD1, was not tested against the DNA. TRBV21-1 has pseudogene status. The CDR3 length is 13 residues. The CDR3 reads CASSRQGNAEAFF. The CDR3 region has the DNA TGTGCCAGCAGCCGGCAGGGGAACGCTGAAGCTTTCTTT.

The chain has TRBV7-8 and TRBJ2-2, with a possible D match to TRBD1 (6 bases). This CDR3 has 16 amino acids. The V end lost 5 bases, the J end lost 4 bases, and 17 bases lay between the germline ends. Germline loops: CDR1 SGHVS, CDR2 FQNEAQ. CDR3 nucleotide sequence: TGTGCCAGCAGCGAACCTACAGGGTCTGGCACCGGGGAGCTGTTTTTT. Its translation is CASSEPTGSGTGELFF. The whole variable domain, filled in from reference TRBV7-8 and TRBJ2-2, reads GAGVSQSPRYKVAKRGQDVALRCDPISGHVSLFWYQQALGQGPEFLTYFQNEAQLDKSGLPSDRFFAERPEGSVSTLKIQRTQQEDSAVYLCASSEPTGSGTGELFFGEGSRLTVL.

The chain is built from TRBV2 and TRBJ1-1, with 9 bases identical to TRBD1. The CDR3 is 14 residues long. Germline loops: CDR1 SNHLY, CDR2 FYNNEI. V lost 6 bases and J lost 3; bases outside the gene matches: 5. CDR3 region: CASRETGGDTEAFF. DNA for the CDR3: TGTGCCAGCAGGGAAACAGGGGGCGACACTGAAGCTTTCTTT.

This chain joins TRBV11-2 and TRBJ1-4, with 10 bases identical to TRBD1. Germline CDR1 reads SGHAT; CDR2 reads FQNNGV. The V gene end was trimmed by 2 bases and the J gene end by 8 bases; junction bases not matched to a gene: 2. There are 14 residues in the CDR3. The CDR3: CASSLMGQGEKLFF. Written as DNA, the CDR3 is TGTGCCAGCAGCTTAATGGGACAGGGGGAAAAACTGTTTTTT.

The chain recombines TRBV7-2 with TRBJ2-7, with D perhaps TRBD2 (6 bases). Germline V lookup: CDR1 SGHTA, CDR2 FQGNSA. V was pared by 0 bases and J by 0 bases, with 12 bases between. The CDR3 has 16 residues. As DNA, the CDR3 is TGTGCCAGCAGCTTAGCGCGGGATATAAGCTCCTACGAGCAGTACTTC. Its translation is CASSLARDISSYEQYF.

The J gene is TRBJ1-2, the V gene TRBV5-4, with D maybe TRBD1 (5 bases). Trimming removed 5 bases at V and 6 bases at J, with 17 bases between. Germline CDR1 SGHNT, CDR2 YYREEE (reference sequence). CDR3 length equals 14 residues. DNA for the CDR3: TGTGCCAGCAGACTGGCGTCGGCAGGGAATGGCTACACCTTC. Translating it yields CASRLASAGNGYTF. Full variable domain (remainder filled in from reference TRBV5-4 and TRBJ1-2): ETGVTQSPTHLIKTRGQQVTLRCSSQSGHNTVSWYQQALGQGPQFIFQYYREEENGRGNFPPRFSGLQFPNYSSELNVNALELDDSALYLCASRLASAGNGYTFGSGTRLTVV.

Only a few counts were recorded for this clone. This sequence joins TRBV10-3 and TRBJ2-1; a weak D match, TRBD1 (7 bases). Germline assignment: CDR1 ENHRY and CDR2 SYGVKD. V dropped 0 bases and J dropped 3 bases, with 15 bases sitting between them. The CDR3 is made up of 17 amino acids. In nucleotides, the CDR3 is TGTGCCATCAGTGAGTCGATGGCAGGGGGAGGCTACAATGAGCAGTTCTTC. This encodes CAISESMAGGGYNEQFF.

Details on this clone: Other DNA sequences within the sample encode an identical CDR3. V usage is TRBV11-2 and J usage is TRBJ2-7; D perhaps matches TRBD2 (6 bases). This CDR3 is 12 amino acids long. V lost 3 bases and J 5 bases, leaving 8 bases between the germline ends. Germline V gives CDR1 SGHAT, CDR2 FQNNGV. The CDR3 coding sequence is TGTGCCAGCAGCTTTAGCGGAGACGAGCAGTACTTC. Amino acid sequence: CASSFSGDEQYF. Using reference TRBV11-2 and TRBJ2-7 for the parts outside the CDR3, the full variable domain is EAGVAQSPRYKIIEKRQSVAFWCNPISGHATLYWYQQILGQGPKLLIQFQNNGVVDDSQLPKDRFSAERLKGVDSTLKIQPAKLEDSAVYLCASSFSGDEQYFGPGTRLTVT.

The chain combines TRBV25-1 with TRBJ2-1; a weak D match, TRBD2 (6 bases). Trimming cost V 11 bases and J 1 base, with 21 bases left between them. The germline V gene has CDR1 MGHDK and CDR2 SYGVNS. This CDR3 is built from 16 residues. The DNA for the CDR3 is TGTGCCCAGCACGGGGAGGACGGCCGGTCCTACAATGAGCAGTTCTTC. Protein product: CAQHGEDGRSYNEQFF.

The rearrangement joins TRBV25-1 to TRBJ2-3; possible D gene TRBD2, 6 bases. Germline-derived CDR1 and CDR2 are MGHDK and SYGVNS. CDR3 length: 15 amino acids. Trimming shortened V by 1 base and J by 1 base, and 9 bases separated the two germline ends. The DNA for the CDR3 is TGTGCCAGCAGTGAATCGGCTAGCGGCACAGATACGCAGTATTTT. Encoded protein: CASSESASGTDTQYF.

This chain connects TRBV19 to TRBJ1-2; no definite D call. Trimming removed 4 bases at V and 0 bases at J, with 15 bases between. The germline CDR1 and CDR2 sequences are LNHDA and SQIVND (reference sequence). CDR3 length: 16 amino acids. CDR3: CASSTGMGNTNYGYTF. Written as DNA, the CDR3 is TGTGCCAGTAGTACGGGGATGGGCAACACTAACTATGGCTACACCTTC.

In DNA form, the CDR3 reads TGTGCCAGCAGGCCGACAGGGGAAGAGACCCAGTACTTC. This encodes CASRPTGEETQYF. The rearrangement links TRBV27 to TRBJ2-5; 8 bases match TRBD1. This CDR3 is 13 amino acids long. The J segment lost 3 bases and the V segment lost 6 bases, leaving 3 bases of the junction unmatched. Per germline, CDR1 MNHEY and CDR2 SMNVEV (reference sequence).

The chain employs TRBV4-1 and TRBJ1-5, with D possibly being TRBD1 (5 bases). Looked up from germline, CDR1 is MGHRA and CDR2 is YSYEKL. The CDR3 has 15 residues. Trimming left V 1 base short and J 7 bases short, with 14 bases between. The CDR3 DNA is TGCGCCAGCAGCCAAGTCACAGGCCCTGCGCAGCCCCAGCATTTT. This sequence encodes CASSQVTGPAQPQHF.

This chain links TRBV5-1 with TRBJ2-7; possibly TRBD2 for D (5 bases). CDR3 length: 14 amino acids. The ends were cut back, 0 bases at V and 4 bases at J, with 11 bases in the middle. CDR1 is SGHRS and CDR2 is YFSETQ in the germline V gene. CDR3 protein: CASSLGPRGYEQYF. The DNA for the CDR3 is TGCGCCAGCAGCTTGGGACCCAGAGGGTACGAGCAGTACTTC.

This clone was counted a few times. The chain joins TRBV7-3 to TRBJ1-6, with TRBD1 identical over 8 bases. The trim removed 9 bases at V and 5 bases at J, leaving 21 bases unmatched. The CDR3 loop spans 19 amino acids. The germline gives CDR1 SGHTA, CDR2 FQGTGA. The DNA of the CDR3 is TGTGCCAGATACGTAAGGTCACCAGTCCCGACAGGGGATAATTCACCCCTCCACTTT. The encoded protein is CARYVRSPVPTGDNSPLHF. The full variable domain, completed using reference TRBV7-3 and TRBJ1-6, is GAGVSQTPSNKVTEKGKYVELRCDPISGHTALYWYRQSLGQGPEFLIYFQGTGAADDSGLPNDRFFAVRPEGSVSTLKIQRTERGDSAVYLCARYVRSPVPTGDNSPLHFGNGTRLTVT.

The chain carries TRBV19 and TRBJ2-7, with 9 bases that match TRBD2. The germline V gene encodes CDR1 LNHDA and CDR2 SQIVND (reference sequence). V dropped 0 bases and J dropped 0; count of bases not matched to a gene: 0. The CDR3 covers 15 residues. DNA for the CDR3: TGTGCCAGTAGTATAGAGCGGGGGGGCTCCTACGAGCAGTACTTC. Its translation: CASSIERGGSYEQYF.

The chain has TRBV2 and TRBJ1-5; tentatively, D is TRBD1 (5 bases). Germline-derived CDR1 and CDR2 are SNHLY and FYNNEI. The V and J ends lost 8 bases and 4 bases respectively, with 21 bases between them. The CDR3 contains 16 residues. In DNA form, the CDR3 reads TGTGCCAGCGGGGGGGGACGGCAGGGAGGTAATCAGCCCCAGCATTTT. Its protein is CASGGGRQGGNQPQHF.

The chain joins TRBV2 to TRBJ2-7; weak D call: TRBD1 (5 bases). The germline V and J ends were trimmed by 8 bases and 1 base, with 6 bases remaining between them. The V gene's germline CDR1 is SNHLY and CDR2 FYNNEI. This CDR3 has 11 amino acids. The CDR3 reads CASRQSYEQYF. The CDR3 region has the DNA TGTGCCAGCCGACAGTCCTACGAGCAGTACTTC.

The chain carries TRBV4-2 and TRBJ2-2; D uncertain. The CDR3 has 13 amino acids. V dropped 1 base and J dropped 7 bases, with 7 bases sitting between them. Germline lookup yields CDR1 LGHNA and CDR2 YNFKEQ. The CDR3 region is CASSQARSGELFF. CDR3 coding DNA: TGTGCCAGCAGCCAAGCCCGTAGCGGGGAGCTGTTTTTT.

This clone was counted a few times. V and J are TRBV19 and TRBJ2-2; possibly TRBD1 for D (5 bases). Germline V CDR1 and CDR2: LNHDA, SQIVND (reference sequence). V gave up 3 bases and J gave up 6 bases, with 14 bases separating them. The CDR3 is made up of 15 amino acids. The CDR3 is CASSISQGWAGELFF. The CDR3 DNA follows: TGTGCCAGTAGTATCAGCCAGGGATGGGCCGGGGAGCTGTTTTTT.

This clone was detected only a few times. The gene calls are TRBV30 and TRBJ2-2; D is unresolved. Germline CDR1 and CDR2: GTSNPN and SVGIG (reference sequence). The CDR3 is 13 amino acids. Trimming stripped 0 bases from V and 5 bases from J, with 7 bases between. The chain's CDR3 is CAWSVQLTGELFF. The CDR3 region has the DNA TGTGCCTGGAGTGTACAGTTGACCGGGGAGCTGTTTTTT.

This rearrangement joins TRBV4-3 to TRBJ1-2; D is uncertain. The CDR3 is made up of 17 amino acids. Trimming pared 0 bases from V and 0 bases from J, leaving 14 bases between. Germline lookup yields CDR1 LGHNA and CDR2 YSLEER. For the CDR3, the DNA is TGCGCCAGCAGCCAAGAGGCCAGTGGAGAGGCTAACTATGGCTACACCTTC. Protein product: CASSQEASGEANYGYTF.